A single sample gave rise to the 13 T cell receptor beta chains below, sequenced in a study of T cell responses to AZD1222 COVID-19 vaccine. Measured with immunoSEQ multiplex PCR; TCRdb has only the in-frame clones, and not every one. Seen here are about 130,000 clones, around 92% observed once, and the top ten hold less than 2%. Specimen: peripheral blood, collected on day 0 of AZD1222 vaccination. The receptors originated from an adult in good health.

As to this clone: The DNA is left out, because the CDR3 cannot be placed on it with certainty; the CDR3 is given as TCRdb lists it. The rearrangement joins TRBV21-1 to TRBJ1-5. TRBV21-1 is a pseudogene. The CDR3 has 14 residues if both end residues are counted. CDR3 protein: CASSKGYDCKPQHF.

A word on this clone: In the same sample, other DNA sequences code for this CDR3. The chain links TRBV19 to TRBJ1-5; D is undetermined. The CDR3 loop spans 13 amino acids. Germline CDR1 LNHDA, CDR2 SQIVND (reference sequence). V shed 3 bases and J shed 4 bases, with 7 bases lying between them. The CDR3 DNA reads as TGTGCCAGTAGTATGGGAGGGAATCAGCCCCAGCATTTT. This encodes CASSMGGNQPQHF.

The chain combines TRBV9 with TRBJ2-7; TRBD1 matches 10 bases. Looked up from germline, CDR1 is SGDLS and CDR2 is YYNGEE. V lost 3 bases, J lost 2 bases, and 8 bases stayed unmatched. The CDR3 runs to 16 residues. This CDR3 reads CASSASSGTGAYEQYF. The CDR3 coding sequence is TGTGCCAGCAGCGCCTCTTCTGGGACAGGGGCCTACGAGCAGTACTTC.

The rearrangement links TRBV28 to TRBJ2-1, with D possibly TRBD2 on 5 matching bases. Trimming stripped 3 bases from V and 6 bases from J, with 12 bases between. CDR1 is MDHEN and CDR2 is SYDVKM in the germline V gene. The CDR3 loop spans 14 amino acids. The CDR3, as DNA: TGTGCCAGCAGTTTTAGGACTGACGGCAATGAGCAGTTCTTC. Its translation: CASSFRTDGNEQFF.

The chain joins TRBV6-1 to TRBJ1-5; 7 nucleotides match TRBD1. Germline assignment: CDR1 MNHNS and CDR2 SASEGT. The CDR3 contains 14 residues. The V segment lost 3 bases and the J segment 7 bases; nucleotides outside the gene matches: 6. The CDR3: CASSDDRVVQPQHF. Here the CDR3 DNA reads TGTGCCAGCAGTGATGACAGGGTGGTCCAGCCCCAGCATTTT.

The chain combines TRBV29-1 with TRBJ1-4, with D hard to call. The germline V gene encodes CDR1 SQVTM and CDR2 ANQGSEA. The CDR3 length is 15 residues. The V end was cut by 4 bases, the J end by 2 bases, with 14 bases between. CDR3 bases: TGCAGCGTTGTGCGCGCCAGGCCCACTAATGAAAAACTGTTTTTT. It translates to CSVVRARPTNEKLFF.

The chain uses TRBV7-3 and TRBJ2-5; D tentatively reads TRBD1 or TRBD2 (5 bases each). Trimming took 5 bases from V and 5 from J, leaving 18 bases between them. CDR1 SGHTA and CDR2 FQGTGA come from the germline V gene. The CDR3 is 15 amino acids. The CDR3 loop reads CASSPRPGQMETQYF. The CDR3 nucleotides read TGTGCCAGCAGCCCACGGCCGGGGCAGATGGAGACCCAGTACTTC.

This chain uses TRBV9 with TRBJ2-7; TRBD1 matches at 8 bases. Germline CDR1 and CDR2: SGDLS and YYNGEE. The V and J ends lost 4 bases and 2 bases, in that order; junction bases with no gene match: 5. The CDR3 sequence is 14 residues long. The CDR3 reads CASSKGQATYEQYF. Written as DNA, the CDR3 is TGTGCCAGCAGCAAGGGACAGGCTACCTACGAGCAGTACTTC.

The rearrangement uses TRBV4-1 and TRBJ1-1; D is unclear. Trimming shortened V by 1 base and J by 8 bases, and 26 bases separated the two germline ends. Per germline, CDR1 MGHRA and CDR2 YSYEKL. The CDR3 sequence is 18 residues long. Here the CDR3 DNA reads TGCGCCAGCAGCCAAGGCCCTAACCGCCCCAGGAATCGAACGGAAGCTTTCTTT. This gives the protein CASSQGPNRPRNRTEAFF.

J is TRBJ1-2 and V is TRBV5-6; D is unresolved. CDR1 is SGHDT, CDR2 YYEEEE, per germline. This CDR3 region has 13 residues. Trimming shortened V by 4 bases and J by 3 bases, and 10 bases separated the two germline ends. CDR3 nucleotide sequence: TGTGCCAGCAGCGCCGCCATTTACTATGGCTACACCTTC. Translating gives CASSAAIYYGYTF. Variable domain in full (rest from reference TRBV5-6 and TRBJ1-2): DAGVTQSPTHLIKTRGQQVTLRCSPKSGHDTVSWYQQALGQGPQFIFQYYEEEERQRGNFPDRFSGHQFPNYSSELNVNALLLGDSALYLCASSAAIYYGYTFGSGTRLTVV.

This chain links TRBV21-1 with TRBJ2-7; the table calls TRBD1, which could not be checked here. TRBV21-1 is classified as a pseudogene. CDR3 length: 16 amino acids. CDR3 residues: CASSKLFEDRGSEQYF. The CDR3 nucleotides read TGTGCCAGCAGCAAATTATTCGAGGACAGGGGGTCCGAGCAGTACTTC.

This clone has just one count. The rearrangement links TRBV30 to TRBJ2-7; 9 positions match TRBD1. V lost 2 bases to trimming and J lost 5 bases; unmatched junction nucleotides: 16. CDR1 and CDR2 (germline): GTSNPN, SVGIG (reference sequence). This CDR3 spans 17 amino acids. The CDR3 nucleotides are TGTGCCTGGAGTAAGTTCCGGGACAGGGTCGCTGGTCACGAGCAGTACTTC. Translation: CAWSKFRDRVAGHEQYF. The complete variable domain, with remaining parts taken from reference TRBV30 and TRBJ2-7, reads SQTIHQWPATLVQPVGSPLSLECTVEGTSNPNLYWYRQAAGRGLQLLFYSVGIGQISSEVPQNLSASRPQDRQFILSSKKLLLSDSGFYLCAWSKFRDRVAGHEQYFGPGTRLTVT.

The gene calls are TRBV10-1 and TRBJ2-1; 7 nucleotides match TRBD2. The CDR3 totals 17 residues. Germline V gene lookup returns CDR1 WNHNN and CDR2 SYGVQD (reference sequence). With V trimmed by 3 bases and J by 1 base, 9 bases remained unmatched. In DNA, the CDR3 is TGCGCCAGCAGTGATGGGATGCGGGAGTCATCCTACAATGAGCAGTTCTTC. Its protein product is CASSDGMRESSYNEQFF.